The 26 T cell receptor beta chains below come from one sample, sequenced in a study of OX40 agonist ivuxolimab in advanced cancers. Here immunoSEQ multiplex PCR was the method, and the copy in TCRdb shows in-frame clones only, minus some. The repertoire includes approximately 30,000 clones, around 80% of them detected once, and about 20% sits in the top ten. The sample consisted of CD4+ or CD8+ T cells sorted from blood, taken in a trial of the OX40 agonist ivuxolimab. Receptors were obtained from an adult with an advanced solid tumor such as melanoma, head and neck, liver or kidney cancer.

V is TRBV11-2 and J is TRBJ2-6, with 9 bases identical to TRBD1. V was clipped by 6 bases and J by 2 bases; unmatched bases: 8. Germline CDR1 and CDR2: SGHAT and FQNNGV. The length of the CDR3 is 17 residues. The CDR3 sequence is CASRQNTGGAGANVLTF. For the CDR3, the DNA is TGTGCCAGCAGGCAAAATACAGGGGGCGCTGGGGCCAACGTCCTGACTTTC.

The rearrangement joins TRBV7-3 to TRBJ1-5; D remains ambiguous. The CDR3 totals 15 residues. From germline, CDR1 is SGHTA and CDR2 FQGTGA. Trimming took off 4 bases at V and 7 bases at J, with 17 bases between the two ends. CDR3 region: CASSSPSKGVQPQHF. In DNA form, the CDR3 reads TGTGCCAGCAGCTCCCCGTCGAAGGGAGTCCAGCCCCAGCATTTT.

In regard to this clone: No conserved phenylalanine or tryptophan ends this CDR3, so it is likely a read error. The chain joins TRBV28 to TRBJ2-7, with 8 bases that match TRBD2. V shed 7 bases and J 3 bases; nucleotides not matched to a gene: 8. The CDR3 has 14 amino acids. The V gene's germline CDR1 is MDHEN and CDR2 SYDVKM. CDR3 amino acids: CASMLAGTNYEQYL. DNA of the CDR3: TGTGCCAGCATGTTAGCGGGGACAAACTACGAGCAGTACCTC.

This rearrangement joins TRBV7-9 to TRBJ2-1; no clear D. CDR3 length equals 11 residues. V lost 5 bases and J 7 bases, leaving 6 bases between the germline ends. The germline CDR1 and CDR2 sequences are SEHNR and FQNEAQ (reference sequence). CDR3 sequence reads: CASSPMNEQFF. The CDR3, as DNA: TGTGCCAGCAGCCCGATGAATGAGCAGTTCTTC.

This chain links TRBV7-9 with TRBJ2-5, with D perhaps matching TRBD2 (6 bases). The CDR3 contains 13 residues. Between the trimmed V and J ends, which lost 5 bases and 7 bases, there was a span of 14 bases. CDR1 and CDR2 from the germline V gene are SEHNR and FQNEAQ (reference sequence). The CDR3 DNA reads TGTGCCAGCAGCCTGGAAGGGCGGGGGACCCAGTACTTC. Its translation is CASSLEGRGTQYF.

The V gene is TRBV5-5, the J gene TRBJ2-7; 7 nucleotides align to TRBD1. This CDR3 is built from 15 residues. V dropped 4 bases and J dropped 4; count of bases not matched to a gene: 11. The germline gives CDR1 SGHKS, CDR2 YYEKEE (reference sequence). The CDR3 DNA sequence: TGTGCCAGCAGCCTTCAACCGGGACAGACTTACGAGCAGTACTTC. Translating it yields CASSLQPGQTYEQYF.

The chain employs TRBV18 and TRBJ1-4; D not resolved. The germline V and J ends were trimmed by 2 bases and 1 base, with 5 bases remaining between them. CDR1 KGHSH and CDR2 LQKENI come from the germline V gene. The CDR3 loop spans 14 amino acids. Here the CDR3 DNA reads TGTGCCAGCTCACCAGGCCAAACTAATGAAAAACTGTTTTTT. This codes for CASSPGQTNEKLFF.

The rearrangement uses TRBV30 and TRBJ1-3, with 8 bases lining up with TRBD1. Germline V gives CDR1 GTSNPN, CDR2 SVGIG (reference sequence). V lost 1 base, J lost 4 bases, and 3 bases stayed unmatched. This CDR3 region has 14 residues. The CDR3 is CAWSAGQVGNTIYF. The CDR3 DNA follows: TGTGCCTGGAGTGCGGGACAGGTCGGAAACACCATATATTTT.

This clone was recorded a few times. The genes are TRBV2 and TRBJ2-3; 14 nucleotides align to TRBD2. There are 15 residues in the CDR3. V lost 6 bases to trimming and J lost 6 bases; unmatched junction nucleotides: 5. Germline CDR1 is SNHLY and CDR2 is FYNNEI. The CDR3 sequence is CASSSGLAGVDTQYF. The CDR3 DNA is TGTGCCAGCAGCTCGGGACTAGCGGGGGTTGATACGCAGTATTTT.

The J gene is TRBJ2-1, the V gene TRBV6-6; 8 bases are shared with TRBD2. CDR1 is MNHNY and CDR2 is SVGAGI in the germline V gene (reference sequence). V lost 5 bases, J lost 7 bases, and 10 bases stayed unmatched. The CDR3 covers 15 residues. CDR3 residues: CASSAEGTSKNEQFF. The CDR3, as DNA: TGTGCCAGCAGTGCAGAGGGGACTAGTAAGAATGAGCAGTTCTTC.

The chain joins TRBV5-4 to TRBJ2-2; 8 bases map to TRBD2. The junction had 10 bases not matched to a gene; V was cut back by 3 bases and J by 3 bases. Per the germline V gene, CDR1 is SGHNT and CDR2 is YYREEE (reference sequence). The CDR3 runs 17 residues. The CDR3 spells CASSWARAGEDTGELFF. CDR3 sequence (DNA): TGTGCCAGCAGCTGGGCAAGAGCGGGAGAGGACACCGGGGAGCTGTTTTTT.

This sequence joins TRBV28 and TRBJ1-6; TRBD1 matches at 12 bases. Trimming removed 5 bases from V and 5 bases from J; junction bases left unmatched: 10. Germline values: CDR1 MDHEN, CDR2 SYDVKM. The CDR3 runs to 18 residues. CDR3 amino acids: CASSQGQGARPHNSPLHF. Here the CDR3 DNA reads TGTGCCAGCAGTCAGGGACAGGGGGCCCGTCCTCATAATTCACCCCTCCACTTT.

This clone has only one observation. This chain joins TRBV19 and TRBJ2-7, with D unclear. The CDR3 spans 15 residues. Trimming shortened V by 0 bases and J by 3 bases, and 12 bases separated the two germline ends. The germline gives CDR1 LNHDA, CDR2 SQIVND (reference sequence). The CDR3 nucleotides read TGTGCCAGTAGTATAGATGGCACTCTGGGCTACGAGCAGTACTTC. Encoded protein: CASSIDGTLGYEQYF.

DNA for the CDR3: TGTGCCAGCAGTTACGGTTCGGGAACCTATGGCTACACCTTC. Protein product: CASSYGSGTYGYTF. The chain links TRBV6-5 to TRBJ1-2, with D unclear. The CDR3 has 14 amino acids. Germline V CDR1 and CDR2: MNHEY, SVGAGI. Between the trimmed V and J ends, which lost 2 bases and 4 bases, there was a span of 11 bases.

The sample holds a few counts of this clone. J is TRBJ2-5 and V is TRBV9; 10 bases fit TRBD2. The length of the CDR3 is 17 residues. Germline V gene sequence: CDR1 SGDLS, CDR2 YYNGEE. V trimming: 0 bases; J trimming: 4 bases; junction bases outside the gene matches: 9. This CDR3 is CASSVGGNSGGPETQYF. CDR3 in DNA: TGTGCCAGCAGCGTAGGCGGGAATAGCGGGGGGCCAGAGACCCAGTACTTC.

The chain is built from TRBV6-1 and TRBJ2-7; no clear D. The CDR3 sequence is 13 residues long. V was cut by 4 bases and J by 3 bases, with 10 bases left in between. Germline V gene lookup returns CDR1 MNHNS and CDR2 SASEGT. The DNA for the CDR3 is TGTGCCAGCAGTGCTGGTCCTTTCTACGAGCAGTACTTC. Amino acid sequence: CASSAGPFYEQYF.

The chain recombines TRBV6-4 with TRBJ1-5, with 7 bases fitting TRBD1. Looked up from germline, CDR1 is MRHNA and CDR2 is SNTAGT. After removal of 0 bases from V and 3 bases from J, the junction contained 14 bases not matched to a gene. The CDR3 is made up of 19 amino acids. CDR3 in amino acids: CASSDSMEETGRDNQPQHF. The DNA for the CDR3 is TGTGCCAGCAGTGACTCGATGGAAGAGACAGGGAGAGACAATCAGCCCCAGCATTTT.

The rearrangement uses TRBV7-9 and TRBJ1-2, with 9 bases lining up with TRBD1. After removal of 5 bases from V and 2 bases from J, the junction contained 9 bases not matched to a gene. This CDR3 region has 16 residues. Looked up from germline, CDR1 is SEHNR and CDR2 is FQNEAQ (reference sequence). This CDR3 is CASSTYRGRGNYGYTF. The DNA for the CDR3 is TGTGCCAGCAGCACCTACAGGGGGCGCGGGAACTATGGCTACACCTTC.

This chain joins TRBV19 and TRBJ2-3; tentative D call: TRBD2 (5 bases). The CDR3 consists of 15 residues. Trimming left V 3 bases short and J 0 bases short, with 10 bases between. Germline values: CDR1 LNHDA, CDR2 SQIVND (reference sequence). The CDR3 DNA reads TGTGCCAGTAGTATCCGACGCGGGAGCACAGATACGCAGTATTTT. Amino acid sequence: CASSIRRGSTDTQYF.

The chain couples TRBV28 to TRBJ2-4; TRBD1 is a possible D gene (6 bases). Trimming removed 5 bases from V and 13 bases from J, with 15 bases in between. This CDR3 has 12 residues. Germline CDR1 MDHEN, CDR2 SYDVKM. Written as DNA, the CDR3 is TGTGCCAGCAGTCAACAGGGTTCGAGGCAGTACTTC. This codes for CASSQQGSRQYF.

V is TRBV5-8 and J is TRBJ2-1, with no clear D. Trimming took 9 bases from V and 3 from J, leaving 16 bases between them. Germline-derived CDR1 and CDR2 are SGHTS and YDEGEE. The CDR3 has 14 amino acids. The chain's CDR3 is CANQLSSLYNEQFF. The DNA of the CDR3 is TGTGCCAATCAGCTTAGCAGCCTCTACAATGAGCAGTTCTTC.

V usage is TRBV10-2 and J usage is TRBJ2-3; 8 nucleotides align to TRBD2. The CDR3 has 16 residues. Germline V gene lookup returns CDR1 WSHSY and CDR2 SAAADI. Trimming at V came to 3 bases and at J to 5 bases, leaving 10 bases not matched to a gene. The CDR3, as DNA: TGCGCCAGCAGTGATCGGCGGGGGGACAAGGGAGATACGCAGTATTTT. Amino acids: CASSDRRGDKGDTQYF.

This clone was seen a single time. This chain uses TRBV4-3 with TRBJ2-1; possible D gene TRBD2, 5 bases. The CDR3 length is 14 residues. The ends were cut back, 0 bases at V and 7 bases at J, with 10 bases in the middle. Germline V gives CDR1 LGHNA, CDR2 YSLEER. CDR3 in amino acids: CASSQDPSRNEQFF. CDR3 DNA sequence: TGCGCCAGCAGCCAAGATCCTAGCCGGAATGAGCAGTTCTTC.

This rearrangement joins TRBV19 to TRBJ1-1; 7 bases are a match to TRBD1. Germline V lookup: CDR1 LNHDA, CDR2 SQIVND (reference sequence). The CDR3 totals 15 residues. V shed 7 bases and J 6 bases; nucleotides not matched to a gene: 14. CDR3 sequence (DNA): TGTGCCAGTAAACGACGACAGGGCGCAGGGGCTGAAGCTTTCTTT. It yields the protein CASKRRQGAGAEAFF. Together with reference TRBV19 and TRBJ1-1, the CDR3 gives the full variable domain: DGGITQSPKYLFRKEGQNVTLSCEQNLNHDAMYWYRQDPGQGLRLIYYSQIVNDFQKGDIAEGYSVSREKKESFPLTVTSAQKNPTAFYLCASKRRQGAGAEAFFGQGTRLTVV.

By its share, this clone is medium-sized (0.01 to 0.1%). The V call is TRBV4-1, the J call TRBJ1-4, with D perhaps matching TRBD1 (5 bases). The CDR3 contains 15 residues. Trimming left V 0 bases short and J 10 bases short, with 15 bases between. CDR1 is MGHRA and CDR2 is YSYEKL in the germline V gene. CDR3 sequence reads: CASSQEGRAGGKLFF. For the CDR3, the DNA is TGCGCCAGCAGCCAAGAGGGCAGGGCTGGCGGAAAACTGTTTTTT.

By its share, this clone is medium-sized (0.01 to 0.1%). V gene TRBV28 combines with J gene TRBJ2-3, with 9 bases fitting TRBD1. V was clipped by 5 bases and J by 3 bases; unmatched bases: 12. This CDR3 is 17 amino acids long. Germline V gene sequence: CDR1 MDHEN, CDR2 SYDVKM. The CDR3 nucleotides read TGTGCCAGCAGTCCCCATACACCGGGACAGGGTACAGATACGCAGTATTTT. Its protein is CASSPHTPGQGTDTQYF.